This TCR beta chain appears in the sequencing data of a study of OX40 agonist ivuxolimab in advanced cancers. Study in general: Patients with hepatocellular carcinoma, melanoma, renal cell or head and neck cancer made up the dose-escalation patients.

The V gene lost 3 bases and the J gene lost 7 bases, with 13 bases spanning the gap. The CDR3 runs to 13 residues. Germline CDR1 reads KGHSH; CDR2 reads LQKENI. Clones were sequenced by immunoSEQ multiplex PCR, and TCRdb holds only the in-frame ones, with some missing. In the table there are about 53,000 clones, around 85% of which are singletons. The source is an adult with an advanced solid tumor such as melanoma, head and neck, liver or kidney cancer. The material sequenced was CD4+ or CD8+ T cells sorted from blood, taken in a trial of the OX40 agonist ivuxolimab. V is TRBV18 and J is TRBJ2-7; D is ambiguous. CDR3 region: CASSPRTGLEQYF. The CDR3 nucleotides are TGTGCCAGCTCACCTCGGACCGGGTTAGAGCAGTACTTC.